This T cell receptor (beta chain) was identified in a study of control samples from healthy donors and cancer patients. V lost 7 bases to trimming and J lost 3 bases; unmatched junction nucleotides: 8. Germline CDR1 is MDHEN and CDR2 is SYDVKM. The CDR3 totals 14 residues. The table came from immunoSEQ multiplex PCR; TCRdb's copy has only in-frame clones and leaves some out. This repertoire includes about 200,000 clones. V and J are TRBV28 and TRBJ2-7; 8 nucleotides agree with TRBD2. This sequence originates from a woman younger than 45 in good health. Sequenced input: blood. Here the CDR3 DNA reads TGTGCCAGCACTCCCGGGGGGGCAGACTACGAGCAGTACTTC. It encodes CASTPGGADYEQYF. The full variable domain, completed using reference TRBV28 and TRBJ2-7, is DVKVTQSSRYLVKRTGEKVFLECVQDMDHENMFWYRQDPGLGLRLIYFSYDVKMKEKGDIPEGYSVSREKKERFSLILESASTNQTSMYLCASTPGGADYEQYFGPGTRLTVT.